The text below deals with one T cell receptor beta chain. The authors' total RNA extraction used unfractionated whole blood. Unique molecular identifiers were affixed to discrete cDNA molecules within the library. Original data processing: Sample TCR totals centred on a median of approximately 96,000, ranging about 23,224 to 690,600. TCRdb redid the calling of the 5' RACE reads with MiXCR, one entry per CDR3 protein. The V and J calls and clone size come from TCRdb's table, not from the authors' own analysis. The repertoire holds about 140,000 distinct CDR3 sequences, with around 4% as singletons. V lost 0 bases to trimming and J lost 5 bases, with 13 bases between them. This CDR3 has 15 amino acids. Germline values: CDR1 KGHSH, CDR2 LQKENI. The sample is drawn from a study of human T cells and chemical hapten exposure.

The J gene is TRBJ2-5, the V gene TRBV18, with D hard to call. The receptor comes from a female donor in good health. The CDR3 nucleotides are TGTGCCAGCTCACCACCGGTTGAAGTTACGGAGACCCAGTACTTC. Amino acid sequence: CASSPPVEVTETQYF.